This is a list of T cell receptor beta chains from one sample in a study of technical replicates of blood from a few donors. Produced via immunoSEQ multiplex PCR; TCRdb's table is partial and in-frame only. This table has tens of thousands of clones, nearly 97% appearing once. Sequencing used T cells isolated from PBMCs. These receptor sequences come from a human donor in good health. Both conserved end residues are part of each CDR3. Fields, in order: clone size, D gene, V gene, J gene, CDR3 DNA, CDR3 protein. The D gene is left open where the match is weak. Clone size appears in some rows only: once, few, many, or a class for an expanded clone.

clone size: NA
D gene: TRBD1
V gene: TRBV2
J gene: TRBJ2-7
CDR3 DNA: TGTGCCAGCAGTCCCCGACAGGGATCGCGAGAGCAGTACTTC
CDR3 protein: CASSPRQGSREQYF

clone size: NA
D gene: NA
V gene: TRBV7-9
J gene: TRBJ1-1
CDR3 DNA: TGTGCCAGCAGGGCAATCACTGAAGCTTTCTTT
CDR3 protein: CASRAITEAFF

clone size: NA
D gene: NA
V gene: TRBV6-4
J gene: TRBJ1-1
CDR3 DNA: TGTGCCAGCAGTGACTCGGGAGGACAATCTGAAGCTTTCTTT
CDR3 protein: CASSDSGGQSEAFF

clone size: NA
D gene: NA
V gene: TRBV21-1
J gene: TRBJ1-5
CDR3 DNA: TGTGCCAGCAGCAAAGGGGGGGAGGTTTATAGCAATCAGCCCCAGCATTTT
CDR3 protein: CASSKGGEVYSNQPQHF

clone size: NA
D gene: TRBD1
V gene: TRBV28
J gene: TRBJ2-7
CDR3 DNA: TGTGCCAGCAGGACAGGGGCCTACGAGCAGTACTTC
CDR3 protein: CASRTGAYEQYF

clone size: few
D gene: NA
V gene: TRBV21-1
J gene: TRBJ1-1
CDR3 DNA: TGTGCCAGCACCCGACAGACCTCAACTACCACTGAAGCTTTCTTT
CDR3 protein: CASTRQTSTTTEAFF

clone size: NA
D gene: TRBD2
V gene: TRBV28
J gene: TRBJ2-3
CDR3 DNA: TGTGCCAGCAGCCCGAGGTGGGGACTAGGCACAGATACGCAGTATTTT
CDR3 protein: CASSPRWGLGTDTQYF

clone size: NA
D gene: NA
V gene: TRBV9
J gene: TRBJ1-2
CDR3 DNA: TGTGCCAACCAGAAACGGGTCAACTATGGCTACACCTTC
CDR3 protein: CANQKRVNYGYTF

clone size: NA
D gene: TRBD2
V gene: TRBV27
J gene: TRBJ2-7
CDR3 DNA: TGTGCCAGCAGTTTAGGGAGTCGACTAGCGGGGGTAACAGACGAGCAGTACTTC
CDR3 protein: CASSLGSRLAGVTDEQYF

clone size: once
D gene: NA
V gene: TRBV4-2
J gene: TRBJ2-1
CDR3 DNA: TGTGCCAGCAGCCAAGAGCGTCTGGGAGCAATGGAGGAGTTCTTC
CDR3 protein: CASSQERLGAMEEFF

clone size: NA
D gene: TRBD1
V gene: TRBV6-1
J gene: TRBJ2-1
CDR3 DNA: TGTGCCAGCAGTGCGACAGGGGATGAGCAGTTCTTC
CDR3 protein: CASSATGDEQFF

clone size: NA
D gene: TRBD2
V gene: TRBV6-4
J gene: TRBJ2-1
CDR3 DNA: TGTGCCAGCAGTGTCGAGGGACTAAGGGAGCAGTTCTTC
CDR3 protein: CASSVEGLREQFF

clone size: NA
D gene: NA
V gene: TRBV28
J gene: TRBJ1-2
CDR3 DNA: TGTGCCAGCCTCTCGGGGGGCGGCGGCTATGGCTACACCTTC
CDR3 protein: CASLSGGGGYGYTF

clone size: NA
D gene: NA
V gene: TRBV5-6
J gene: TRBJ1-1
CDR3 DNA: TGTGCCAGCAGCCTTGGGAGCACTGAAGCTTTCTTT
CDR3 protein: CASSLGSTEAFF

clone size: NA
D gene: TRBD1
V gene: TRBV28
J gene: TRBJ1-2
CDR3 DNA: TGTGCCAGCAGTTCCGGGACAGTCGATAACTATGGCTACACCTTC
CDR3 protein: CASSSGTVDNYGYTF

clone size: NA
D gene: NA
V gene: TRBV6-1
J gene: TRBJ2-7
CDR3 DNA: TGTGCCAGCAGTGAACATGACAGGTACTACGAGCAGTACTTC
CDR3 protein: CASSEHDRYYEQYF

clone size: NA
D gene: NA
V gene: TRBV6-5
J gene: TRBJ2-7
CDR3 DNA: TGTGCCAGCACCGATAGGGGGTCGTCGGGGGAGCAGTACTTC
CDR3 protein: CASTDRGSSGEQYF

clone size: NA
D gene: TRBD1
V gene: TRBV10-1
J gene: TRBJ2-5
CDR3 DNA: TGCGCCAGCAGCAAGACAGGGGCAGAGACCCAGTACTTC
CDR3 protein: CASSKTGAETQYF

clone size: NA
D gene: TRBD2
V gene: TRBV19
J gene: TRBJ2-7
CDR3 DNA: TGTGCCAGTTCGCTCGGGGCGGGAGTGAGGTACGAGCAGTACTTC
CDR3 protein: CASSLGAGVRYEQYF

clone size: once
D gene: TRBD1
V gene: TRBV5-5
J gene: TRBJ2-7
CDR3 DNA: TGTGCCAGCAGCCTTCAAGGACAGGGAAGTCGCGAGCAGTACTTC
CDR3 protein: CASSLQGQGSREQYF

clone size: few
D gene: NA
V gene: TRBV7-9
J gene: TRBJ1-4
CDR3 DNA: TGTGCCAGCAGCCCGCGGCAGGGAAACGAAAAACTGTTTTTT
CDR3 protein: CASSPRQGNEKLFF

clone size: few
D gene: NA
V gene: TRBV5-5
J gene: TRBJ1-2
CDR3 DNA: TGTGCCAGCAGCTCCCCGGACAGAGTAGGTGGCTACACCTTC
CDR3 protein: CASSSPDRVGGYTF

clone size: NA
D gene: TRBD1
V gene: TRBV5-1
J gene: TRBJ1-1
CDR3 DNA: TGCGCCAGCAGCTTAATGGGACAGGTTACCACTGAAGCTTTCTTT
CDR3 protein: CASSLMGQVTTEAFF

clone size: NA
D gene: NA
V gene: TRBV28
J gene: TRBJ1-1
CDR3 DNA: TGTGCCAGCAGTATCTGGACGGGGTTTTACACTGAAGCTTTCTTT
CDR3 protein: CASSIWTGFYTEAFF

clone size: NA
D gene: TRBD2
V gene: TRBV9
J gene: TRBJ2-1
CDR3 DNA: TGTGCCAGCAGCTCAAAGAGGAGCGGGACGTACAATGAGCAGTTCTTC
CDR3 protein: CASSSKRSGTYNEQFF

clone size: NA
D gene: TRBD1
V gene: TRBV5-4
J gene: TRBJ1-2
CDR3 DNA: TGTGCCAGCAGCTTGGAGGGACAGGGCAATGGCTACACCTTC
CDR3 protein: CASSLEGQGNGYTF

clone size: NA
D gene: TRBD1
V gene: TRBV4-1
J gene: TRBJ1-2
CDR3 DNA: TGCGCCAGCGGTCAGGGGGCGCGTGGCTACACCTTC
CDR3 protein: CASGQGARGYTF

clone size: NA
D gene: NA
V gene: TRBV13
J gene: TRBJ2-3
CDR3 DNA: TGTGCCAGCAGCCCCAGGGATACGCAGTATTTT
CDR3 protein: CASSPRDTQYF

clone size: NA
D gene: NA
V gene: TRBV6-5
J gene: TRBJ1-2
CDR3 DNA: TGTGCCAGCAGTACTGCCTCAACGATTAACTATGGCTACACCTTC
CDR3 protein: CASSTASTINYGYTF

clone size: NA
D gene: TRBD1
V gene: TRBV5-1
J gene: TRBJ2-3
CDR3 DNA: TGCGCCAGCAGCTTTCGGGGACAGGGGGACCTCTCTTTCACAGATACGCAGTATTTT
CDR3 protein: CASSFRGQGDLSFTDTQYF

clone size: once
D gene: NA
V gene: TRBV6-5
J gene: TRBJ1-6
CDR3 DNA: TGTGCCAGCATCCCCTCGAGCGGATATAATTCACCCCTCCACTTT
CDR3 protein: CASIPSSGYNSPLHF

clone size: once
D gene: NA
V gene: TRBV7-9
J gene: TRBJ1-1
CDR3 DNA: TGTGCCAGCAGCTTAAATCAGAACACTGAAGCTTTCTTT
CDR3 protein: CASSLNQNTEAFF

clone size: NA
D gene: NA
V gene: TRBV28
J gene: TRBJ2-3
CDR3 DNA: TGTGCCAGCAGTTCGCCGGCGGCGGGATCCGATAGTATAGCTGATACGCAGTATTTT
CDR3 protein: CASSSPAAGSDSIADTQYF

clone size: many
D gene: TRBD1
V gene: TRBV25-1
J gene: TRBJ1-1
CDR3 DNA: TGTGCCAGCAGTGAACCGGGACAGGGGGGCCTTGAAGCTTTCTTT
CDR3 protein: CASSEPGQGGLEAFF

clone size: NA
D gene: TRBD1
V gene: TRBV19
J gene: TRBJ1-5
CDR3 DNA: TGTGCCAGTAGCGGGACAGGGGGCTATAGCAATCAGCCCCAGCATTTT
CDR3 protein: CASSGTGGYSNQPQHF

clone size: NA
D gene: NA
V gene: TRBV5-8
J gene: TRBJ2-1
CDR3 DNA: TGTGCCAGCAGCCCACGCCATAACAGGGCCCATGAGCAGTTCTTC
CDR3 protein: CASSPRHNRAHEQFF

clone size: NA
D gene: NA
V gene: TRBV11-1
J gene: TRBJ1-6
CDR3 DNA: TGTGCCAGCAGTCGGAGGGGCGGAGATTCACCCCTCCACTTT
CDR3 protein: CASSRRGGDSPLHF

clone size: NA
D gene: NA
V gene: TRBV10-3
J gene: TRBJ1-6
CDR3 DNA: TGTGCCATCAGTGAAACTACGGCCATAGCGAATTCACCCCTCCACTTT
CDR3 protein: CAISETTAIANSPLHF

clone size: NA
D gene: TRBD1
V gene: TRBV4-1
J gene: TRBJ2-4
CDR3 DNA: TGCGCCAGCAGCCAGATAGGACAGGGCGGAAAAAACATTCAGTACTTC
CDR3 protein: CASSQIGQGGKNIQYF

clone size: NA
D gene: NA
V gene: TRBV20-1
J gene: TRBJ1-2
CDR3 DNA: TGCAGTGCAAGGGAGAGCTATGGCTACACCTTC
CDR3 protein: CSARESYGYTF

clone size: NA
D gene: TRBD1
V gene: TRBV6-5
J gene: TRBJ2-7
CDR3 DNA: TGTGCCAGCACTAAAGGAAGGACAGGGACCTACGAGCAGTACTTC
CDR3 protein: CASTKGRTGTYEQYF

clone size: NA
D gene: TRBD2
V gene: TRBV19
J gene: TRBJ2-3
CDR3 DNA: TGTGCCAGTAGTAACCCGGGACTAGCGGGGAGGCTTGATACGCAGTATTTT
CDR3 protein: CASSNPGLAGRLDTQYF

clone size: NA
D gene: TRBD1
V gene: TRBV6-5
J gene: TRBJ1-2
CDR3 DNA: TGTGCCAGCAGCCCCGGGACAGTAGATGGCTACACCTTC
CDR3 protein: CASSPGTVDGYTF

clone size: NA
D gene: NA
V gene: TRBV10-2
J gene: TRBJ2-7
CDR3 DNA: TGCGCCAGCAGTGACGAGGTCGCGACCTTCTACGAGCAGTACTTC
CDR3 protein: CASSDEVATFYEQYF

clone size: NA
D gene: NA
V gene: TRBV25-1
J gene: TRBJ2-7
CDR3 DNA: TGTGCCAGCAGTGACCTAGCCGTTTCCTACGAGCAGTACTTC
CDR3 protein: CASSDLAVSYEQYF

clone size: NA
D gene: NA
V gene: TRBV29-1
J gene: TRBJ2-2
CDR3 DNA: TGCAGCGTTGTGGAGGGGGCCGGAACCGGGGAGCTGTTTTTT
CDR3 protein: CSVVEGAGTGELFF

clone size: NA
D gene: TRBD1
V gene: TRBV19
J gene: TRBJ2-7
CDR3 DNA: TGTGCCACCACCGGGGACAGCACCTACGAGCAGTACTTC
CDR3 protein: CATTGDSTYEQYF

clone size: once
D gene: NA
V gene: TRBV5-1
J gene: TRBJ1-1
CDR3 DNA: TGCGCCAGCAGCTTGGACCCAGGCCTTTTGACTGAAGCTTTCTTT
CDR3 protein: CASSLDPGLLTEAFF

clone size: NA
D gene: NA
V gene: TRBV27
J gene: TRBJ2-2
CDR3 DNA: TGTGCCAGCAACCCACGCGGACAGACGAACACCGGGGAGCTGTTTTTT
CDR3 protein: CASNPRGQTNTGELFF

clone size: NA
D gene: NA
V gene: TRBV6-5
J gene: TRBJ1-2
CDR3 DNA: TGTGCCAGCAGTGGGGGGGTTAACTATGGCTACACCTTC
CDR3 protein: CASSGGVNYGYTF

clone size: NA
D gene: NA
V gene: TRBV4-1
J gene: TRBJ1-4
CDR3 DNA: TGCGCCAGCAGCCAAGAGGACCAGGGGGAAAAACTGTTTTTT
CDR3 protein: CASSQEDQGEKLFF

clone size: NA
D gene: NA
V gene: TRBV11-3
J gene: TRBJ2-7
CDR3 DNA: TGTGCCAGCAGTAGAATGTTCAGGGATTCGGTCTACGAGCAGTACTTC
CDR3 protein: CASSRMFRDSVYEQYF

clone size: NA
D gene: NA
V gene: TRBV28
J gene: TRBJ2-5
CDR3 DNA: TGTGCCACCTCGTCGGGGGATGTGCTACAAGAGACCCAGTACTTC
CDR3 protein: CATSSGDVLQETQYF

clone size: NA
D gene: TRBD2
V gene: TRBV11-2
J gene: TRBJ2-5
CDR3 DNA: TGTGCCAGCAGCGAACGGTTATCGGGACTAGCTCAGACCCAGTACTTC
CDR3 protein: CASSERLSGLAQTQYF

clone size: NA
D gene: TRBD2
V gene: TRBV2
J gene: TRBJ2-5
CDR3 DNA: TGTGCCAGCAGTGAAGACAGCGGGGGGGCGTCAGAGACCCAGTACTTC
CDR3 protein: CASSEDSGGASETQYF

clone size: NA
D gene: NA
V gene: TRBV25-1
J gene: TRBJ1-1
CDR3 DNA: TGTGCCAGCAGGGTGGGCATTTTTGAAGCTTTCTTT
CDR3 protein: CASRVGIFEAFF

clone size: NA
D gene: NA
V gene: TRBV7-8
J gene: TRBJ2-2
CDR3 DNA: TGTGCCAGCAGCCCTTACACCGGGGAGCTGTTTTTT
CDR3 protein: CASSPYTGELFF

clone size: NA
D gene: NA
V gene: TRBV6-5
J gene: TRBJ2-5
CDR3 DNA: TGTGCCAGCAGTTACCTAGTTGGAGAGACCCAGTACTTC
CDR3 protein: CASSYLVGETQYF

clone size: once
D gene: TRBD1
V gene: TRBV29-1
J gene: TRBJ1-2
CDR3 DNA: TGCAGCGTCCTGGAGAGGGGGCGGAATGGCTACACCTTC
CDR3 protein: CSVLERGRNGYTF